This paragraph covers one T cell receptor (beta chain) sequence. Its antigen specificity is not known. No much larger clonotype is one base removed from it; base qualities were not supplied. For sequencing of the TCRbeta CDR3 region, genomic DNA was extracted from the sorted cells. The immunoSEQ Assay was used to sequence the TCRbeta CDR3 regions. The table was pulled from immuneACCESS by TCRdb, which kept in-frame rearrangements only. Such tables lose some clones; where checked, under half of the loss comes from unresolved V genes, and the rest has no known cause. Across this sample there are roughly 42,000 clones, with around 90% seen only once. Approximately 28% of the sample goes to the ten largest clones. At the junction V is shortened by 5 bases and J by 1 base, with 8 bases in between. In the germline V gene (reference sequence), CDR1 corresponds to PRHDT and CDR2 to FYEKMQ. Reading from cysteine to phenylalanine, the CDR3 counts 13 amino acids. Only the CDR3 portion is preserved as DNA: 39 bases, with reading frame beginning at the first base.

The data were taken from a study of OX40 agonist ivuxolimab in advanced cancers. With regard to the full study: Ivuxolimab, which targeted the costimulatory receptor OX40 (CD134), was an agonistic, fully human IgG2 monoclonal antibody. Prior anti-PD-1, anti-PD-L1 or anti-CTLA-4 therapy was permitted, and approximately 39% of dose-escalation patients had received checkpoint inhibitors. Peripheral TCRbeta sequencing was intended to test whether TCR sequence diversity was altered and clonal T-cell expansion was caused by ivuxolimab. Of the 50 or so patients in dose escalation, about 20 had hepatocellular carcinoma, approximately 15 had melanoma, 9 had renal cell carcinoma and 9 had head and neck cancer. Partial responses occurred in three dose-escalation patients: two with cutaneous melanoma and one with hepatocellular carcinoma. Intravenous ivuxolimab was administered to patients every 2 weeks at six dose levels: 0.01, 0.1, 0.3, 1.5, 3 and 10 mg/kg. In the dose-escalation cohort, around four fifths of patients were male, and the mean age was around 60 years, with a range of roughly 20 to 80. The paper covers the monotherapy dose-escalation part of the phase I ivuxolimab trial, which included N ≈ 52 patients.

Broader findings and caveats from the paper: Low levels of normalized T-cell clonal expansion were also seen in some nonresponding patients. Which antigens the clonally expanded peripheral T cells were specific for was not determined. In partial responders in the 0.1-3.0 mg/kg groups, normalized peripheral clonal expansion was found to be among the lowest, especially among CD8+ T cells. Clonal expansion of both CD4+ and CD8+ blood T cells was observed from baseline to week 6 at doses 0.1 to 3.0 mg/kg. On average, CD8+ T cells showed more expanded clones than CD4+ T cells after ivuxolimab.

The trial excluded patients who had a history of autoimmune disease or who were on systemic immunosuppression. Peripheral blood for TCR sequencing was collected from all dose cohorts at baseline, on cycle 4 day 1, and on cycle 7 day 1. The samples were drawn from a first-in-human, open-label, multicenter phase I dose-escalation trial of ivuxolimab. Adults with locally advanced or metastatic head and neck squamous cell, hepatocellular, melanoma or renal cell carcinoma were enrolled in the trial. Before TCR sequencing, CD4+ and CD8+ T cells were separately sorted from peripheral blood. The chain uses TRBV13 and TRBJ1-1; no confident D gene assignment can be made. Sequencing was performed on CD4+ or CD8+ T cells sorted from blood, taken in a trial of the OX40 agonist ivuxolimab. This TCR was sampled from an adult with an advanced solid tumor such as melanoma, head and neck, liver or kidney cancer. The nucleotide sequence is TGTGCCAGCAGCCCAGCGGGGAACACTGAAGCTTTCTTT. Translated, this gives CASSPAGNTEAFF.